This T cell receptor beta chain was identified during a study of blood T cells in healthy people across ages. Using a J-beta primer mix together with a sample-barcoded 5' primer, a second PCR was run for about 6 to 12 cycles. TCRdb passed the 5' RACE reads through MiXCR, listing each CDR3 protein once. The repertoire has about 930,000 distinct CDR3 sequences, 25% to 30% of them found once; the top ten carry roughly 10%. Per the germline V gene, CDR1 is SGHRS and CDR2 is YFSETQ. This CDR3 has 12 residues. Trimming took off 6 bases at V and 2 bases at J, with 9 bases between the two ends. Whole-study results and caveats: For the donors, CMV status was unknown and possibly confounded expanded clonotype changes.

As for this clonotype: The antigen is undetermined.

The data also belong to a second study, concerning T cells of mothers and their children. Turning to that study: Three healthy Caucasian mothers and their six children donated. Every microgram of extracted RNA entered cDNA synthesis, around 1.4 ug per 15 ul. No persistent microchimeric T cell clones were detected at around 100 clones per million clonotypes sensitivity.

Material for sequencing was blood. This clonotype was obtained from a woman in her forties in good health. The genes are TRBV5-1 and TRBJ2-7; TRBD2 might be the D (6 bases). CDR3 in amino acids: CASMGTAYEQYF. The CDR3 DNA reads as TGCGCCAGCATGGGGACTGCCTACGAGCAGTACTTC. Full variable domain (missing parts from reference TRBV5-1 and TRBJ2-7): KAGVTQTPRYLIKTRGQQVTLSCSPISGHRSVSWYQQTPGQGLQFLFEYFSETQRNKGNFPGRFSGRQFSNSRSEMNVSTLELGDSALYLCASMGTAYEQYFGPGTRLTVT.